Listed here is a single TCR beta chain. What it binds is not known. This sample is part of a study of lymphopenia after photon versus proton radiotherapy. Broader study findings: Oligoclonal CD8+ Temra expansion after nadir drove photon patients' diversity drop. Under photons, naive T cells and diversity fell while effector/memory populations rose. Authors raise, but do not show, better survival with proton therapy.

This CDR3 is 13 amino acids long. Germline V gene data show CDR1 as SGHTA and CDR2 as FQGNSA. Between the trimmed V and J ends, which lost 2 bases and 1 base, there was a span of 5 bases. The table came from immunoSEQ multiplex PCR; TCRdb's copy has only in-frame clones and leaves some out. Of 65,000 to 85,000 clones in the sample, around 92% are singletons; the top ten hold around 2.2%. This clonotype was obtained from a woman aged 35 to 49 with cholangiocarcinoma. The sequences come from peripheral blood, collected from a patient treated with photon-based radiotherapy. The V gene is TRBV7-2, the J gene TRBJ1-1; unclear D gene. CDR3: CASSLTTNTEAFF. CDR3 DNA: TGTGCCAGCAGCTTAACGACGAACACTGAAGCTTTCTTT.